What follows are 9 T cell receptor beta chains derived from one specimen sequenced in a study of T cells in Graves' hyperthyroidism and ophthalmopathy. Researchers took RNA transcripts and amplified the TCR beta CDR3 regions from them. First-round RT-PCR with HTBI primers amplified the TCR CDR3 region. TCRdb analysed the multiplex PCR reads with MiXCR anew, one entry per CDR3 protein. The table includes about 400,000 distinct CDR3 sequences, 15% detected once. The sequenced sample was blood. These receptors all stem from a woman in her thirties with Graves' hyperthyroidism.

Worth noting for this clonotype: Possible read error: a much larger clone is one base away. The CDR3 reads CVSSGGRGSLMNTEAFF. The CDR3 nucleotides are TGCGTCAGCAGCGGTGGACGCGGTAGCCTAATGAACACTGAAGCTTTCTTT. The chain is built from TRBV5-1 and TRBJ1-1; D remains ambiguous. Germline CDR1 and CDR2: SGHRS and YFSETQ. The CDR3 runs 17 residues.

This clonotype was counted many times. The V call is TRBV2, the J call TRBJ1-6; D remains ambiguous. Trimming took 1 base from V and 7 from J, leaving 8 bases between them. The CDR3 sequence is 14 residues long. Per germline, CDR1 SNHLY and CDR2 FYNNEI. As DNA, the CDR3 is TGTGCCAGCAGTGAAGTTTTTCAGAATTCACCCCTCCACTTT. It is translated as CASSEVFQNSPLHF.

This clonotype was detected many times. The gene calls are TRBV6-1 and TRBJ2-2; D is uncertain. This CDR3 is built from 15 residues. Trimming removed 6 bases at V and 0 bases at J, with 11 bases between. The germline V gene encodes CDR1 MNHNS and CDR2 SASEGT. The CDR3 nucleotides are TGTGCCAGCAGCTCGCCTCAATCGAACACCGGGGAGCTGTTTTTT. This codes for CASSSPQSNTGELFF.

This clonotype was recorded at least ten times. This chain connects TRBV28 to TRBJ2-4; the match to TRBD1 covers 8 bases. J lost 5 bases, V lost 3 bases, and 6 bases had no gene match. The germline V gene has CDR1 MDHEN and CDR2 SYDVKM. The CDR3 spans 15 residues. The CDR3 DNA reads TGTGCCAGCAGTTTCGCGACAGGGGACCAAAACATTCAGTACTTC. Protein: CASSFATGDQNIQYF.

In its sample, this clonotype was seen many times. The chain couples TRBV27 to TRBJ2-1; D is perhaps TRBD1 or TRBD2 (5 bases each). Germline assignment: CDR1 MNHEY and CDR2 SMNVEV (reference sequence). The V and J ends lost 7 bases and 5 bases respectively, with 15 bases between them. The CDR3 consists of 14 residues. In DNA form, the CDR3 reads TGTGCCAGCACTGTCCCGGGACCGAACAATGAGCAGTTCTTC. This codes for CASTVPGPNNEQFF.

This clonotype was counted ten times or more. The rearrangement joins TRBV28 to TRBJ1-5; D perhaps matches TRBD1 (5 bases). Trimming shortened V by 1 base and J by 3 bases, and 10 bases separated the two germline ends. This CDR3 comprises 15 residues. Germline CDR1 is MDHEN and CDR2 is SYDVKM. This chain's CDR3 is CASSLFGRANQPQHF. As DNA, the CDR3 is TGTGCCAGCAGTTTATTCGGCAGGGCCAATCAGCCCCAGCATTTT.

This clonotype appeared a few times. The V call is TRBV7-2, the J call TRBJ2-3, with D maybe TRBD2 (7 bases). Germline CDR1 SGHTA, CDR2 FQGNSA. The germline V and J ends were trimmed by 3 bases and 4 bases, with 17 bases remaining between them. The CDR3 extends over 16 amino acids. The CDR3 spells CASSFRVGGGSDTQYF. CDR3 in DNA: TGTGCCAGCAGCTTTCGGGTGGGAGGGGGATCAGATACGCAGTATTTT. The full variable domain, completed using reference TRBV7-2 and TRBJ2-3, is GAGVSQSPSNKVTEKGKDVELRCDPISGHTALYWYRQSLGQGLEFLIYFQGNSAPDKSGLPSDRFSAERTGGSVSTLTIQRTQQEDSAVYLCASSFRVGGGSDTQYFGPGTRLTVL.

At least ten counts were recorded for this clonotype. CDR3 nucleotides: TGTGCCAGCAGTTTATCTTGGGGGACGTATCGCACAGATACGCAGTATTTT. This translates into CASSLSWGTYRTDTQYF. This chain links TRBV27 with TRBJ2-3; D possibly uses TRBD1 or TRBD2 (5 bases each). Germline lookup yields CDR1 MNHEY and CDR2 SMNVEV (reference sequence). The length of the CDR3 is 17 residues. Trimming removed 0 bases from V and 1 base from J, with 14 bases in between.

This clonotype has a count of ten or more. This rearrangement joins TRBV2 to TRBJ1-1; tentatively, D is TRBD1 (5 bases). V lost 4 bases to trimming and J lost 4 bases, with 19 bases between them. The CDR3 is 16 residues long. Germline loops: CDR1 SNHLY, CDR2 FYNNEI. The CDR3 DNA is TGTGCCAGCAGTGGTAATAACGGCCCCGGGGGCACTGAAGCTTTCTTT. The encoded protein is CASSGNNGPGGTEAFF.